These T cell receptor beta chains were read from a single sample in a study of T cell repertoires in cytomegalovirus infection. Via MiXCR, TCRdb re-called the reads, giving one row per CDR3 protein. The profile shows fewer than 250,000 distinct CDR3 sequences, approximately 22% of them singletons. Sequencing was performed on CD8+ T cells from PBMCs. The receptors derive from a human donor in good health (CMV status not recorded). Some clones in this sample may be carry-over from other donors' samples. Each CDR3 is given with its conserved first and last residue. The D gene is left open where the match is weak. A clone size is listed for some rows: how often the clone was seen (once, few, many), or a class if it is expanded.

D	V	J	size	CDR3	DNA
NA	TRBV7-8	TRBJ1-2	many	CASSLRPGDHYGYTF	TGTGCCAGCAGCTTACGGCCAGGGGACCACTATGGCTACACCTTC
TRBD1	TRBV12-3/TRBV12-4	TRBJ1-2	NA	CGSSFIIRQGPGSYGYTF	TGTGGCAGCAGTTTCATCATCCGACAGGGGCCGGGGAGCTATGGCTACACCTTC
NA	TRBV27	TRBJ2-1	few	CASSLSLYSLGHEQFF	TGTGCCAGCAGTTTATCTCTTTATAGCTTGGGCCATGAGCAGTTCTTC
NA	TRBV6-1	TRBJ2-1	many	CASSTGGGEQFF	TGTGCCAGCAGTACGGGGGGCGGTGAGCAGTTCTTC
TRBD1	TRBV5-1	TRBJ2-3	once	CANHRDRGTDTQYF	TGCGCCAACCACCGGGACAGGGGAACAGATACGCAGTATTTT
NA	TRBV2	TRBJ2-7	NA	CASQTLDDSYEQYF	TGTGCCAGCCAAACTCTCGACGATTCCTACGAGCAGTACTTC
TRBD2	TRBV12-3/TRBV12-4	TRBJ2-1	many	CASKASTGTSGGVTPYNEQFF	TGTGCCAGCAAGGCTAGCACCGGGACTAGCGGGGGGGTTACCCCCTACAATGAGCAGTTCTTC
NA	TRBV7-8	TRBJ2-5	many	CASSLRGGRETQYF	TGTGCCAGCAGCTTGAGGGGGGGCCGGGAGACCCAGTACTTC
TRBD1	TRBV2	TRBJ2-7	few	CASSEAGQGTYEQYF	TGTGCCAGCAGTGAAGCGGGACAGGGTACATACGAGCAGTACTTC
NA	TRBV29-1	TRBJ1-2	NA	CSVEGLRGGYTF	TGCAGCGTTGAAGGACTCCGGGGTGGCTACACCTTC
NA	TRBV7-9	TRBJ1-2	many	CASSLAGVDYGYTF	TGTGCCAGCAGCTTAGCCGGAGTGGACTATGGCTACACCTTC
TRBD2	TRBV2	TRBJ2-7	few	CASSGHRGVNYEQYF	TGTGCCAGCAGTGGTCATCGGGGGGTTAACTACGAGCAGTACTTC
NA	TRBV27	TRBJ2-7	once	CASNGGNEQYF	TGTGCCAGCAACGGAGGGAACGAGCAGTACTTC
NA	TRBV2	TRBJ1-5	few	CASSEGSSYNQPQHF	TGTGCCAGCAGTGAAGGCAGTTCGTACAATCAGCCCCAGCATTTT
TRBD1	TRBV20-1	TRBJ2-7	many	CSALSDRESYEQYF	TGCAGTGCACTCTCGGACAGGGAGTCCTACGAGCAGTACTTC
TRBD1	TRBV20-1	TRBJ2-7	NA	CSANRDSDYEQYF	TGCAGTGCTAATAGGGACAGCGACTACGAGCAGTACTTC
TRBD1	TRBV7-3	TRBJ2-3	few	CASSSPQGAPQITQYF	TGTGCCAGCAGCTCACCACAGGGGGCCCCACAGATTACGCAGTATTTT
TRBD1	TRBV29-1	TRBJ1-1	NA	CSATGQLNTEAFF	TGCAGCGCGACGGGACAGTTGAACACTGAAGCTTTCTTT
NA	TRBV29-1	TRBJ2-7	NA	CSVEEAGANEQYF	TGCAGCGTTGAAGAGGCAGGGGCCAACGAGCAGTACTTC
NA	TRBV10-3	TRBJ1-3	many	CAISIDNSGNTIYF	TGTGCCATCAGCATCGACAACTCTGGAAACACCATATATTTT
NA	TRBV5-1	TRBJ1-1	NA	CASTSGLDTEAFF	TGCGCCAGCACCTCGGGGTTGGACACTGAAGCTTTCTTT
NA	TRBV2	TRBJ2-7	NA	CASSGLATNSYEQYF	TGTGCCAGCAGTGGGCTAGCAACTAACTCCTACGAGCAGTACTTC
TRBD2	TRBV9	TRBJ2-3	NA	CASSERDYSPDTQYF	TGTGCCAGCAGCGAGAGGGACTATAGCCCAGATACGCAGTATTTT
TRBD1	TRBV20-1	TRBJ2-7	NA	CSATGTGINEQYF	TGCAGTGCTACCGGGACAGGGATCAACGAGCAGTACTTC
TRBD2	TRBV18	TRBJ2-1	NA	CASSLGTSGTYNEQFF	TGTGCCAGCTCACTTGGGACTAGCGGGACCTACAATGAGCAGTTCTTC
NA	TRBV10-3	TRBJ1-2	once	CAISDRSVAGGLNYGYTF	TGTGCCATCAGTGACCGCTCAGTAGCCGGGGGTCTTAACTATGGCTACACCTTC
NA	TRBV29-1	TRBJ1-1	few	CSVAPGRSNTEAFF	TGCAGCGTGGCCCCGGGACGGTCGAACACTGAAGCTTTCTTT
NA	TRBV20-1	TRBJ2-1	few	CSARDFTGYNEQFF	TGCAGTGCTAGAGATTTCACAGGGTACAATGAGCAGTTCTTC
TRBD2	TRBV2	TRBJ2-3	NA	CASSGWTSGDTDTQYF	TGTGCCAGCAGTGGTTGGACTAGCGGGGACACAGATACGCAGTATTTT
NA	TRBV6-6	TRBJ2-1	few	CASSYQAVHEQFF	TGTGCCAGCAGTTACCAGGCCGTTCATGAGCAGTTCTTC
TRBD2	TRBV20-1	TRBJ2-1	few	CSATTSGGTSYNEQFF	TGCAGTGCTACTACTAGCGGGGGAACCTCCTACAATGAGCAGTTCTTC
NA	TRBV5-6	TRBJ2-1	NA	CASSLAARDEQFF	TGTGCCAGCAGCTTGGCCGCGAGGGATGAGCAGTTCTTC
NA	TRBV12-3/TRBV12-4	TRBJ2-5	NA	CASSFPMQETQYF	TGTGCCAGCAGTTTTCCTATGCAAGAGACCCAGTACTTC
NA	TRBV6-1	TRBJ2-3	many	CASSLGIEDTQYF	TGTGCCAGCAGTCTAGGCATTGAAGATACGCAGTATTTT
TRBD2	TRBV29-1	TRBJ2-1	few	CSVEPTSGGPGNEQFF	TGCAGCGTTGAACCGACTAGCGGGGGGCCGGGTAATGAGCAGTTCTTC
NA	TRBV11-2	TRBJ2-7	NA	CASSSEPDNTYEQYF	TGTGCCAGCAGCTCTGAGCCAGACAACACCTACGAGCAGTACTTC
NA	TRBV7-8	TRBJ1-4	few	CASSLALNRVEEKLFF	TGTGCCAGCAGCTTAGCGCTTAACAGGGTAGAAGAAAAACTGTTTTTT
NA	TRBV7-2	TRBJ2-7	many	CASSPIAGGFIYEQYF	TGTGCCAGCAGCCCCATTGCAGGAGGGTTCATCTACGAGCAGTACTTC
NA	TRBV7-6	TRBJ2-1	many	CASSLAGQYNEQFF	TGTGCCAGCAGCTTAGCGGGGCAATACAATGAGCAGTTCTTC
NA	TRBV10-2	TRBJ2-7	NA	CASSGSHDYEQYF	TGCGCCAGCAGTGGGTCGCATGACTACGAGCAGTACTTC
NA	TRBV2	TRBJ2-1	few	CAIHIWNEQFF	TGTGCCATCCATATTTGGAATGAGCAGTTCTTC
NA	TRBV2	TRBJ2-7	NA	CASKGYEQYF	TGTGCCAGCAAAGGTTACGAGCAGTACTTC
NA	TRBV4-1	TRBJ2-7	NA	CASSHPTLGYAEQYF	TGCGCCAGCAGCCACCCTACCCTCGGCTACGCCGAGCAGTACTTC
NA	TRBV11-2	TRBJ1-4	many	CASSSYRSPDEKLFF	TGTGCCAGCAGCTCTTACAGGAGTCCTGATGAAAAACTGTTTTTT
TRBD2	TRBV6-1	TRBJ2-1	NA	CASSEEVVSGVGDEQFF	TGTGCCAGCAGTGAAGAGGTCGTAAGCGGGGTGGGGGATGAGCAGTTCTTC
TRBD2	TRBV12-3/TRBV12-4	TRBJ2-1	NA	CASSSTVTGGPGNEQFF	TGTGCCAGCAGCTCTACGGTCACGGGGGGGCCGGGCAATGAGCAGTTCTTC
NA	TRBV4-1	TRBJ2-1	NA	CASSQAAYNEQFF	TGCGCCAGCAGCCAAGCGGCCTACAATGAGCAGTTCTTC
NA	TRBV12-3/TRBV12-4	TRBJ2-1	many	CASTLPGIYNEQFF	TGTGCCAGCACCCTCCCGGGGATCTACAATGAGCAGTTCTTC
NA	TRBV6-8	TRBJ2-7	few	CASSYSSSGHEQYF	TGTGCCAGCAGTTACTCCTCTTCCGGGCACGAGCAGTACTTC
TRBD2	TRBV12-3/TRBV12-4	TRBJ2-7	many	CASSVGGYEQYF	TGTGCCAGCAGTGTCGGGGGGTACGAGCAGTACTTC